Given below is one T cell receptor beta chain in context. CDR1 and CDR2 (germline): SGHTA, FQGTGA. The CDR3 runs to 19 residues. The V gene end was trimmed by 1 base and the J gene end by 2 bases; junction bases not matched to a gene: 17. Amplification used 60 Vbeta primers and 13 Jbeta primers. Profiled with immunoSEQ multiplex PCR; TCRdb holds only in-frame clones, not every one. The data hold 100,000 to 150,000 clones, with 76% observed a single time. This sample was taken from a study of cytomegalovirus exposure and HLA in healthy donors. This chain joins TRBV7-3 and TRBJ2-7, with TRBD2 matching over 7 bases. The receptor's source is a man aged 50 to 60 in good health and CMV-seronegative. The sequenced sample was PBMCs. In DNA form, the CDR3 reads TGTGCCAGCAGCTTAAATCCCCCTGGAGATGCGGGGGAGACCTACGAGCAGTACTTC. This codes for CASSLNPPGDAGETYEQYF.